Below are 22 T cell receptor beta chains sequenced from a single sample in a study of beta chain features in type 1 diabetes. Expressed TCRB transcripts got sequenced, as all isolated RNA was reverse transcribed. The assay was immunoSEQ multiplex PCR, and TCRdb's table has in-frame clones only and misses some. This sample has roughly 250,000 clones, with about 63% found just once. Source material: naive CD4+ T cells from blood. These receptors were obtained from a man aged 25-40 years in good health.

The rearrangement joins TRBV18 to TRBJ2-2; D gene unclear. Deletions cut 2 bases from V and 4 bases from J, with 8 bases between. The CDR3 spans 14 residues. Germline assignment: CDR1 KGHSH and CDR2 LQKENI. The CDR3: CASSPGVVTGELFF. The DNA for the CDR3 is TGTGCCAGCTCACCAGGGGTAGTCACCGGGGAGCTGTTTTTT.

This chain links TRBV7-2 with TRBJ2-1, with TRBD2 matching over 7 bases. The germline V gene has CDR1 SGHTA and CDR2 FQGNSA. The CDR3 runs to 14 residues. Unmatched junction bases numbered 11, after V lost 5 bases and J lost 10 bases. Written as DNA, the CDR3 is TGTGCCAGCAGCCTCAACCCGGGAGGAAGGGAGCAGTTCTTC. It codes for CASSLNPGGREQFF.

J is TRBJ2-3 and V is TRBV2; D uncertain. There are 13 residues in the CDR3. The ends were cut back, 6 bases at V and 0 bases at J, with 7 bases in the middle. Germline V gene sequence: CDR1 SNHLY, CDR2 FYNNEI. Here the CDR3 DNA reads TGTGCCAGCAGACTAACTAGCACAGATACGCAGTATTTT. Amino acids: CASRLTSTDTQYF.

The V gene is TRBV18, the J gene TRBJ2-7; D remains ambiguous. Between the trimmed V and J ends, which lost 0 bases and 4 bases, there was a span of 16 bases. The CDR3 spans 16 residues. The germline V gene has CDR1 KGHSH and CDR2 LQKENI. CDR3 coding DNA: TGTGCCAGCTCACCACCGATGCGGATCGTCCCATACGAGCAGTACTTC. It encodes CASSPPMRIVPYEQYF.

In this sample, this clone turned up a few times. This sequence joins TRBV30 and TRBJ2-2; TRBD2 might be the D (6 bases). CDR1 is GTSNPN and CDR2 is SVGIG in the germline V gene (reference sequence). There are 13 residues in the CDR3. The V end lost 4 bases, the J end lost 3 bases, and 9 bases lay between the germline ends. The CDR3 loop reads CAWKGGDTGELFF. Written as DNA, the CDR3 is TGTGCCTGGAAAGGAGGGGACACCGGGGAGCTGTTTTTT.

CDR3 coding DNA: TGTGCCTCGCGGGGTCCGGCCGGGGAGCTGTTTTTT. Encoded protein: CASRGPAGELFF. V usage is TRBV30 and J usage is TRBJ2-2; maybe TRBD2 (6 bases). The germline gives CDR1 GTSNPN, CDR2 SVGIG (reference sequence). The CDR3 consists of 12 residues. Deletions cut 7 bases from V and 6 bases from J, with 12 bases between.

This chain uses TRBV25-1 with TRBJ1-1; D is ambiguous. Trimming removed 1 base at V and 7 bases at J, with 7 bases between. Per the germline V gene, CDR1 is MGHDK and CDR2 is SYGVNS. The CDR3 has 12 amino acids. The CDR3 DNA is TGTGCCAGCAGTGAATCAAGGAGTGAAGCTTTCTTT. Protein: CASSESRSEAFF.

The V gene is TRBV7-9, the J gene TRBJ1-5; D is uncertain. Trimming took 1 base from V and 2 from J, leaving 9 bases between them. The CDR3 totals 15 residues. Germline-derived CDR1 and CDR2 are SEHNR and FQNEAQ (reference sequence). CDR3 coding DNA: TGTGCCAGCAGCTTAGGCGTGGTGGGCAATCAGCCCCAGCATTTT. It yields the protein CASSLGVVGNQPQHF.

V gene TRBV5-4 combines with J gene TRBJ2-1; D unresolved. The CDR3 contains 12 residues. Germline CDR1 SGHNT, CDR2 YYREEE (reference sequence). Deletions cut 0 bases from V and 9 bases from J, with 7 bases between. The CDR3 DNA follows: TGTGCCAGCAGCTTGGCCTGGACTGAGCAGTTCTTC. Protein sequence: CASSLAWTEQFF.

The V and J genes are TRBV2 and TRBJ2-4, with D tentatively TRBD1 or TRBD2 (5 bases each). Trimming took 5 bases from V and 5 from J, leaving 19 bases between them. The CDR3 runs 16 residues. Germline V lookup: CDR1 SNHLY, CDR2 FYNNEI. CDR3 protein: CASSPLRGVSQNIQYF. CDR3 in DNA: TGTGCCAGCAGTCCTCTCCGAGGGGTTTCGCAAAACATTCAGTACTTC.

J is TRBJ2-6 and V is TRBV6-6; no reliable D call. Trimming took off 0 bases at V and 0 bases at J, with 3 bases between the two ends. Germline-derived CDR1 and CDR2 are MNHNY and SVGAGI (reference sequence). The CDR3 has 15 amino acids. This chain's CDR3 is CASSYSGSGANVLTF. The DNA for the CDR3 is TGTGCCAGCAGTTACTCGGGCTCTGGGGCCAACGTCCTGACTTTC.

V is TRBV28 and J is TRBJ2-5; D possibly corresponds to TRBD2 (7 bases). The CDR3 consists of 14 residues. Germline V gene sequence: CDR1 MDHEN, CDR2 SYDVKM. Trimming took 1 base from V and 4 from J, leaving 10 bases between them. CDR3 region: CASSLYGGRETQYF. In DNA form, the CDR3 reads TGTGCCAGCAGTTTATACGGGGGGCGAGAGACCCAGTACTTC.

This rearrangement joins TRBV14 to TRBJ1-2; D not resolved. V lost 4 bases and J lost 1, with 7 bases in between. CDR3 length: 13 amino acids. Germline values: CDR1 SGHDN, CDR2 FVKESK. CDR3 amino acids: CASSPWSNYGYTF. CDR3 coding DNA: TGTGCCAGCAGCCCTTGGAGTAACTATGGCTACACCTTC.

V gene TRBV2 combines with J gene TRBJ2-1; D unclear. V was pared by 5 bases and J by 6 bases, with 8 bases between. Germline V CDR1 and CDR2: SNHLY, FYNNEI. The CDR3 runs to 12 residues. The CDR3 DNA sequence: TGTGCCAGCAGTAGTCAGTCCAATGAGCAGTTCTTC. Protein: CASSSQSNEQFF. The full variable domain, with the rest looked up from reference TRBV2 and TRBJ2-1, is EPEVTQTPSHQVTQMGQEVILRCVPISNHLYFYWYRQILGQKVEFLVSFYNNEISEKSEIFDDQFSVERPDGSNFTLKIRSTKLEDSAMYFCASSSQSNEQFFGPGTRLTVL.

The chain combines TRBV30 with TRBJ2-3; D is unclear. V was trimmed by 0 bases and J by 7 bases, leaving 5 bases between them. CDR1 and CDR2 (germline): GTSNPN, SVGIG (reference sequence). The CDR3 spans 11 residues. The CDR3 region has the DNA TGTGCCTGGAGTGTAGAACATACGCAGTATTTT. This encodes CAWSVEHTQYF. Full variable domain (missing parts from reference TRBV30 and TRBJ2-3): SQTIHQWPATLVQPVGSPLSLECTVEGTSNPNLYWYRQAAGRGLQLLFYSVGIGQISSEVPQNLSASRPQDRQFILSSKKLLLSDSGFYLCAWSVEHTQYFGPGTRLTVL.

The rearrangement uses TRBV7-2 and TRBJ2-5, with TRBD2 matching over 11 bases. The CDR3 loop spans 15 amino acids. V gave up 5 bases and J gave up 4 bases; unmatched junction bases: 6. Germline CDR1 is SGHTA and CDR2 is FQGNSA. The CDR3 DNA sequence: TGTGCCAGCAGCCACCCGACTAGCGGGACAGAGACCCAGTACTTC. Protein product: CASSHPTSGTETQYF.

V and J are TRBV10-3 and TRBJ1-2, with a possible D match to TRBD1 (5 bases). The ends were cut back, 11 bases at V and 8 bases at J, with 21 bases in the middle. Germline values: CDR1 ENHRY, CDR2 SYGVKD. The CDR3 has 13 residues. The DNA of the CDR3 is TGTGCCGCCGCACCAGATGACAGCAAAGGCTACACCTTC. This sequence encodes CAAAPDDSKGYTF.

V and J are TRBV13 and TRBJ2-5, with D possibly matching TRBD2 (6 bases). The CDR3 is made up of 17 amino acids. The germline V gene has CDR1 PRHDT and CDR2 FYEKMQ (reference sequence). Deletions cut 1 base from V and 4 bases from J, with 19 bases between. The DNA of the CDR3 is TGTGCCAGCAGCTTAGTATTAGGAGGGCTAATGGGAGAGACCCAGTACTTC. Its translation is CASSLVLGGLMGETQYF.

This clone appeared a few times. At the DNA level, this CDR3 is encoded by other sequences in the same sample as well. The CDR3 loop is CAWSRENTEAFF. Here the CDR3 DNA reads TGTGCCTGGAGTAGGGAGAACACTGAAGCTTTCTTT. The genes are TRBV30 and TRBJ1-1; D unresolved. CDR1 and CDR2 from the germline V gene are GTSNPN and SVGIG (reference sequence). Trimming left V 2 bases short and J 1 base short, with 5 bases between. The CDR3 runs to 12 residues.

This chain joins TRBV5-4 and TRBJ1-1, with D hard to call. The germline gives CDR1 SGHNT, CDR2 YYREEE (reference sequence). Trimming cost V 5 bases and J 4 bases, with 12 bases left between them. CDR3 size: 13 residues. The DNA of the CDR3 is TGTGCCAGCAGTCTGACGGTTGGCACTGAAGCTTTCTTT. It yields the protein CASSLTVGTEAFF.

The CDR3 reads CASSLGQRRTDTQYF. The CDR3 coding sequence is TGTGCCAGTAGCCTGGGACAGAGACGCACAGATACGCAGTATTTT. This chain uses TRBV19 with TRBJ2-3; 7 bases are a match to TRBD1. CDR1 and CDR2 from the germline V gene are LNHDA and SQIVND (reference sequence). The junction had 7 bases not matched to a gene; V was cut back by 6 bases and J by 1 base. The CDR3 extends over 15 amino acids.

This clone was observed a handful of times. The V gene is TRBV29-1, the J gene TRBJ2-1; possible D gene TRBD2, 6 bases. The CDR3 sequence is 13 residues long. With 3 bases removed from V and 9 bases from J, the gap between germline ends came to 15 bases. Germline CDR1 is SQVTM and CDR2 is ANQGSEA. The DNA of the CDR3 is TGCAGCGTTGAGAGGGGAGGACGGAGTGAGCAGTTCTTC. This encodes CSVERGGRSEQFF.